This T cell receptor (beta chain) was sequenced for a study of beta chain features in type 1 diabetes. About this clone itself: What it binds is unknown.

Overall study results and limits: Type 1 diabetes patients showed fewer insertions and more deletions at VDJ junctions. Moderate yet significant TCRB CDR3 shortening was seen in Type 1 diabetes patients in all four CD4+ subsets.

The CDR3 has 10 residues. Germline V CDR1 and CDR2: GTSNPN, SVGIG (reference sequence). Trimming left V 4 bases short and J 9 bases short, with 7 bases between. Sorting that relied on CD45RO/CCR7/CD25/CD127/CD95/CD27 yielded CD4+ naive, central memory, regulatory and stem cell-like memory cells. Reverse transcription of all isolated RNA meant that expressed TCRB transcripts were sequenced. TCRdb's table, derived via immunoSEQ multiplex PCR, lists solely in-frame clones and lacks some. Of 680,000 or so clones in the sample, about an eighth were seen once. Source material: naive CD4+ T cells from blood. The source is a man between 18 and 29 years old with type 1 diabetes. The rearrangement joins TRBV30 to TRBJ1-5; D gene uncertain. The CDR3 spells CAWKRGPQHF. In DNA form, the CDR3 reads TGTGCCTGGAAACGAGGGCCCCAGCATTTT. Looking up the rest from reference TRBV30 and TRBJ1-5 gives the full variable domain: SQTIHQWPATLVQPVGSPLSLECTVEGTSNPNLYWYRQAAGRGLQLLFYSVGIGQISSEVPQNLSASRPQDRQFILSSKKLLLSDSGFYLCAWKRGPQHFGDGTRLSIL.